This note documents a single T cell receptor beta chain sequence. No antigen is known for it. The CDR3 spans 11 residues. Germline V lookup: CDR1 MGHDK, CDR2 SYGVNS. The ends were cut back, 5 bases at V and 4 bases at J, with 5 bases in the middle. Random hexamers were used to reverse transcribe an amount of about 0.5 to 1 ug RNA. Amplification of TCR beta CDR3 spanned 54 Vbeta and 13 Jbeta via immunoSEQ multiplex PCR. TCRdb analysed the immunoSEQ multiplex PCR reads with MiXCR anew, one entry per CDR3 protein. The sample has roughly 180,000 distinct CDR3 sequences, about 95% seen once. These data originate in a study of CD8 T cells in Susac syndrome. Study results and caveats: The study acknowledged a relatively small number of individuals in its TCR sequencing and HLA analysis.

In blood CD8+ and CD4+ T cells, TCR beta underwent sequencing. Matched for age and sex, the controls were healthy donors. This chain uses TRBV25-1 with TRBJ1-2; no reliable D call. Specimen: CD4+ T cells from PBMCs. The receptor comes from a human donor in good health. The CDR3 bases are TGTGCCAGCAGTTCCGGCTATGGCTACACCTTC. It codes for CASSSGYGYTF.